A selection of T cell receptor beta chains follows, all from one sample in a study of blood T cell repertoires in COVID-19. Produced via immunoSEQ multiplex PCR; TCRdb's table is partial and in-frame only. The table records 150,000 to 200,000 clones, about 85% of them present only once. The sample consisted of peripheral blood. The receptors shown here come from a woman aged 80 or over in a cohort sampled during active or convalescent COVID-19. The CDR3 runs from the conserved cysteine through the conserved F or W. Each record gives: D gene, clone size, V gene, J gene, CDR3 DNA, CDR3 protein. A D gene is named only where the DNA matches it firmly. Size is omitted from some rows. Given values are once, few, many or a class for expanded clones.

NA	NA	TRBV24-1	TRBJ2-5	TGTGCCACCAGTGTATACGGGGAGACCCAGTACTTC	CATSVYGETQYF
TRBD2	NA	TRBV7-2	TRBJ2-7	TGTGCCAGCAGCTTAGGCGGGGGGGCCACCTACGAGCAGTACTTC	CASSLGGGATYEQYF
NA	once	TRBV20-1	TRBJ2-1	TGCAGTGCTAGACTAGCAGCTGAGCAGTTCTTC	CSARLAAEQFF
NA	NA	TRBV10-1	TRBJ1-1	TGCGCCAGCAGTGAGTCTCGCTCGAGGAACACTGAAGCTTTCTTT	CASSESRSRNTEAFF
TRBD2	NA	TRBV28	TRBJ2-5	TGTGCCAGCAGTTTGCCCAGCGGGGGGGTTGGTGGGACCCAGTACTTC	CASSLPSGGVGGTQYF
NA	NA	TRBV28	TRBJ1-2	TGTGCCAGCAGTCTTAGCGGGGGTAGGGACACCTTC	CASSLSGGRDTF
NA	NA	TRBV4-2	TRBJ1-3	TGTGCCAGCAGCCAAGACCTGGGGCTTGGAAACACCATATATTTT	CASSQDLGLGNTIYF
TRBD2	NA	TRBV9	TRBJ2-3	TGTGCCAGCAGCCCCCGGCCAGTTAGCGGGGGGGCTAAAGATACGCAGTATTTT	CASSPRPVSGGAKDTQYF
TRBD1	few	TRBV7-8	TRBJ2-7	TGTGCCAGCAGCGCGTTGACAGGGGCCGAGCAGTACTTC	CASSALTGAEQYF
NA	NA	TRBV7-2	TRBJ1-2	TGTGCCAGCAGCTTAGCGGTACGCACGTCGGGTGGCTACACCTTC	CASSLAVRTSGGYTF
NA	NA	TRBV10-2	TRBJ1-3	TGCGCCAGCAACGGGGGGGGAAACACCATATATTTT	CASNGGGNTIYF
NA	NA	TRBV28	TRBJ1-4	TGTGCCAGCAGTTTATCGGGCCTGGCGGGAGAAAAACTGTTTTTT	CASSLSGLAGEKLFF
TRBD1	NA	TRBV5-1	TRBJ1-6	TGCGCCAGCAGCTCGGGTTCCGGACAGGCAACTTCACCCCTCCACTTT	CASSSGSGQATSPLHF
NA	NA	TRBV7-2	TRBJ1-4	TGTGCCAGCAGCCTACAGGGCGGGGGGGAAAAACTGTTTTTT	CASSLQGGGEKLFF
NA	NA	TRBV18	TRBJ2-7	TGTGCCAGCTCACCATCCAGACTTTACGAGCAGTACTTC	CASSPSRLYEQYF
NA	NA	TRBV4-1	TRBJ1-5	TGCGCCAGCAGCCAAGTAGTGACTAATCAGCCCCAGCATTTT	CASSQVVTNQPQHF
TRBD1	NA	TRBV10-3	TRBJ2-2	TGTGCCATCCAGGGGGTGGGCGCCGGGGAGCTGTTTTTT	CAIQGVGAGELFF
NA	NA	TRBV10-3	TRBJ1-4	TGTGCCATCGGAACAGGGCCAGATGCAACTAATGAAAAACTGTTTTTT	CAIGTGPDATNEKLFF
TRBD1	few	TRBV10-3	TRBJ1-6	TGTGCCATTGGGACAGGGGCAGCCTCACCCCTCCACTTT	CAIGTGAASPLHF
TRBD1	once	TRBV25-1	TRBJ1-1	TGTGCCAGCCTAGGGCAGGGGGGACCCCGGACTTTCTTT	CASLGQGGPRTFF
TRBD1	NA	TRBV28	TRBJ1-5	TGTGCCAGCAGTCCGACAGGGAATCAGCCCCAGCATTTT	CASSPTGNQPQHF
TRBD2	NA	TRBV15	TRBJ2-3	TGTGCCACCAGCAGGCCGTCGGGGGGGGCAGATACGCAGTATTTT	CATSRPSGGADTQYF
NA	few	TRBV9	TRBJ1-5	TGTGCCAGCAGCTTTGGGACTGGAACCAATCAGCCCCAGCATTTT	CASSFGTGTNQPQHF
NA	NA	TRBV5-4	TRBJ2-3	TGTGCCAGCAGCTTACGGGGTACTACGGATACGCAGTATTTT	CASSLRGTTDTQYF
NA	NA	TRBV28	TRBJ1-6	TGTGCCAGCAGTCTTCCGGGACACCGAACGGATTCACCCCTCCACTTT	CASSLPGHRTDSPLHF
NA	NA	TRBV7-2	TRBJ1-5	TGTGCCAGCAGCTCGGAAGGGACACTTAGCAATCAGCCCCAGCATTTT	CASSSEGTLSNQPQHF
NA	NA	TRBV12-3/TRBV12-4	TRBJ1-4	TGTGCCAGCAGTTGGACTGGAGAAAAACTGTTTTTT	CASSWTGEKLFF
TRBD1	once	TRBV4-1	TRBJ1-2	TGCGCCAGCAGCCAAGTGGACAGGGGGCGGTATGGCTACACCTTC	CASSQVDRGRYGYTF
NA	NA	TRBV2	TRBJ2-1	TGTGCCACCCTCCGAGCGGGTTTCTACAATGAGCAGTTCTTC	CATLRAGFYNEQFF
TRBD2	once	TRBV24-1	TRBJ2-3	TGTGCCACCAGTTGGACTAGCGGGACAGATACGCAGTATTTT	CATSWTSGTDTQYF
NA	NA	TRBV5-6	TRBJ1-4	TGTGCCAGCAGCTTGGAGGGCAGGGACACAACTAATGAAAAACTGTTTTTT	CASSLEGRDTTNEKLFF
TRBD2	NA	TRBV13	TRBJ2-7	TGTGCCAGCTCTTTTAGCGGGGGGCCGGGGGAGCAGTACTTC	CASSFSGGPGEQYF
NA	NA	TRBV11-3	TRBJ1-2	TGTGCCAGCAGCTTAGGAGGGTTCGGAGGCTACACCTTC	CASSLGGFGGYTF
TRBD1	NA	TRBV25-1	TRBJ1-5	TGTGCCAGCAGCCAAACCGGGACAGGGGGTGATCAGCCCCAGCATTTT	CASSQTGTGGDQPQHF
NA	NA	TRBV6-5	TRBJ2-3	TGTGCCAGCACCAGGGGAGCAGATACGCAGTATTTT	CASTRGADTQYF
NA	NA	TRBV29-1	TRBJ1-1	TGCAGCGTTGTAACAGGGAGTGGGTGGAAGACTGAAGCTTTCTTT	CSVVTGSGWKTEAFF
NA	NA	TRBV19	TRBJ1-2	TGTGCCAGTAGTATAACCGAGGGAGATTATAACTATGGCTACACCTTC	CASSITEGDYNYGYTF
TRBD1	NA	TRBV28	TRBJ1-4	TGTGCCAGCAGTGGGGCGACAGGGGGCAGGGAAAAACTGTTTTTT	CASSGATGGREKLFF
TRBD1	NA	TRBV4-1	TRBJ2-1	TGCGCCAGCAGCCAACCCCGACAGGGTAAGAATGAGCAGTTCTTC	CASSQPRQGKNEQFF
NA	NA	TRBV3-1/TRBV3-2	TRBJ1-1	TGTGCCAGCAGCCAACCTCGGTCTGAAGCTTTCTTT	CASSQPRSEAFF
TRBD2	NA	TRBV3-1/TRBV3-2	TRBJ2-3	TGTGCCAGCGGTAGCGGGGGCGCCTATACGCAGTATTTT	CASGSGGAYTQYF
TRBD1	NA	TRBV13	TRBJ2-7	TGTGCCAGCAGCGTGACAGGGGGCCAGTACTACGAGCAGTACTTC	CASSVTGGQYYEQYF
TRBD1	NA	TRBV11-3	TRBJ2-2	TGTGCCAGCAGCCCGGGACAGGGTAGATACACCGGGGAGCTGTTTTTT	CASSPGQGRYTGELFF
NA	NA	TRBV19	TRBJ1-2	TGTGCCAGTAGGGCACAGCAATTAGATGGCTACACCTTC	CASRAQQLDGYTF
NA	NA	TRBV12-3/TRBV12-4	TRBJ2-7	TGTGCCAGCAGTTTTAGTGGTGACGAGCAGTACTTC	CASSFSGDEQYF
TRBD1	NA	TRBV11-3	TRBJ1-1	TGTGCCAGCAGCTCCCACAGGGGGACTGAAGCTTTCTTT	CASSSHRGTEAFF
TRBD1	NA	TRBV6-5	TRBJ1-1	TGTGCCAGCAGGATACAGGGGTACACTGAAGCTTTCTTT	CASRIQGYTEAFF
NA	NA	TRBV24-1	TRBJ2-1	TGTGCCACCTCCAACCCAGGTGACAATGAGCAGTTCTTC	CATSNPGDNEQFF
NA	NA	TRBV4-3	TRBJ1-2	TGCGCCAGCAGCCAAGAAACAAGTGTTGGCTACACCTTC	CASSQETSVGYTF
NA	NA	TRBV10-2	TRBJ1-2	TGCGCCAGCAGGCAGAGCGTGGGTGGCTACACCTTC	CASRQSVGGYTF
TRBD1	NA	TRBV29-1	TRBJ1-5	TGCAGCGTTGACCAGGGGGATCAGCCCCAGCATTTT	CSVDQGDQPQHF
NA	NA	TRBV18	TRBJ1-4	TGTGCCAGCTCCCCTGGGCAGGCGACAACTAATGAAAAACTGTTTTTT	CASSPGQATTNEKLFF
TRBD1	NA	TRBV3-1/TRBV3-2	TRBJ1-4	TGTGCCAGCAGCCCATTACAGGGGGTTAATGAAAAACTGTTTTTT	CASSPLQGVNEKLFF
TRBD2	NA	TRBV7-8	TRBJ2-2	TGTGCCAGCAGCCAACTTGCGGGGGGCGGGGAGCTGTTTTTT	CASSQLAGGGELFF
TRBD1	NA	TRBV5-1	TRBJ2-3	TGCGCCAGCAGTATTGGACAGGGCACAGATACGCAGTATTTT	CASSIGQGTDTQYF
TRBD1	NA	TRBV6-1	TRBJ2-2	TGTGCCAGCAGTGTTAGCCGGGACAGGGGGCGTATAGGTACCGGGGAGCTGTTTTTT	CASSVSRDRGRIGTGELFF